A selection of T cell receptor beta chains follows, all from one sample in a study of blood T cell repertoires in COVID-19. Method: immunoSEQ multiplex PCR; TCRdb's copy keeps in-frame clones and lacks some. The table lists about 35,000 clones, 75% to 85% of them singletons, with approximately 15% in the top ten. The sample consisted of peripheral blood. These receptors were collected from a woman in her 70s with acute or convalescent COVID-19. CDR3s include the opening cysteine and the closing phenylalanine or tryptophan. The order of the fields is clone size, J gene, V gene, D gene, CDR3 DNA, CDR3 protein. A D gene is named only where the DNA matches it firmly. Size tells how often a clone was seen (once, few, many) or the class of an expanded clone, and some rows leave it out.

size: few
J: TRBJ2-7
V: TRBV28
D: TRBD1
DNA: TGTGCCAGCATCCCGGGACAGGGAGTTTACGAGCAGTACTTC
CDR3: CASIPGQGVYEQYF

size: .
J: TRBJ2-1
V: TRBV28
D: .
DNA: TGTGCCAGCAGTTCCCTAGCGCCCCCAATTTTCTTC
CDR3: CASSSLAPPIFF

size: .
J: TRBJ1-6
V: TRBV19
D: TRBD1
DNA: TGTGCCAGTAGTATAGATCAGGGGACAGGCTCCTCACCCCTCCACTTT
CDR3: CASSIDQGTGSSPLHF

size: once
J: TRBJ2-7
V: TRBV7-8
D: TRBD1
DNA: TGTGCCAGCGGCAGGGGGACAGGGACTTACGAGCAGTACTTC
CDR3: CASGRGTGTYEQYF

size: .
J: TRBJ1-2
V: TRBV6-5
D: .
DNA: TGTGCCACCCGGCAGGAAGTCTCATTCAACTATGGCTACACCTTC
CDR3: CATRQEVSFNYGYTF

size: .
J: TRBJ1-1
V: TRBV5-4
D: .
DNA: TGTGCCAGCAGCCCAACCTATCGGGGGAACACTGAAGCTTTCTTT
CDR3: CASSPTYRGNTEAFF

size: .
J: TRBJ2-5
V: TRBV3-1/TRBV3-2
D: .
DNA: TGTGCCAGCAGCCAAGATCGCACAGTGGGGCGAGAGACCCAGTACTTC
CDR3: CASSQDRTVGRETQYF

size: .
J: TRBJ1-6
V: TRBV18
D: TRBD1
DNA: TGTGCCAGCTCACTCAGGACCGGGACAGCTAATTCACCCCTCCACTTT
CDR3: CASSLRTGTANSPLHF

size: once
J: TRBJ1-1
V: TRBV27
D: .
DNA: TGTGCCAGCAGTTGGACCGGGGTGGCGGGGACTGAAGCTTTCTTT
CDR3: CASSWTGVAGTEAFF

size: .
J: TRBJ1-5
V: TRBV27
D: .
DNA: TGTGCCAGCAGTTCCCTAAATCAGCCCCAGCATTTT
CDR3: CASSSLNQPQHF

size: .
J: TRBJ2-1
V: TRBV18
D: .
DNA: TGTGCCAGCCTTCCCCCCGCGGGCTCCTACAATGAGCAGTTCTTC
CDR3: CASLPPAGSYNEQFF

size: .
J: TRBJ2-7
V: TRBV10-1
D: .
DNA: TGCGCCAGCAGTGAGTCTGTTGGGACTGTTTCCTACGAGCAGTACTTC
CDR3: CASSESVGTVSYEQYF

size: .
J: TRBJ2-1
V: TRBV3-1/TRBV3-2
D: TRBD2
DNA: TGTGCCAGCAGCTGGGGCGGGGGGACGTATGAGCAGTTCTTC
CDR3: CASSWGGGTYEQFF

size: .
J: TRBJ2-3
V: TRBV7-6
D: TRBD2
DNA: TGTGCCAGCAGCACCTATAGCGGGGGCACAGATACGCAGTATTTT
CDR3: CASSTYSGGTDTQYF

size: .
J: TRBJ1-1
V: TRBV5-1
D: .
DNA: TGCGCCAGCAGCTTGGGTACGGGGTCGTACACTGAAGCTTTCTTT
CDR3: CASSLGTGSYTEAFF

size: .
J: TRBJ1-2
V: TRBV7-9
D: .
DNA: TGTGCCAGCAGCTTAGATGCTGGGGGCTTGGATGGCTACACCTTC
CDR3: CASSLDAGGLDGYTF

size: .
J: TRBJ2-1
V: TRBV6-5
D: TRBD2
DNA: TGTGCCAGCACCGGAGGACTAGCGGGAGACAATGAGCAGTTCTTC
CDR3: CASTGGLAGDNEQFF

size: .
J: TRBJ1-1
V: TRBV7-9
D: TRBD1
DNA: TGTGCCAGCAGCTTCGGGACAGTGAACACTGAAGCTTTCTTT
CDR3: CASSFGTVNTEAFF

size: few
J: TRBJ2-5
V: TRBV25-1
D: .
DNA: TGTGCCAGCAGTGCCGGGTGGGAGACCCAGTACTTC
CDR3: CASSAGWETQYF

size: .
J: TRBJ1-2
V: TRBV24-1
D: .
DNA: TGTGCCACCAGTGATCGCGGCCGAGCCCTGGATGGCTACACCTTC
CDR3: CATSDRGRALDGYTF

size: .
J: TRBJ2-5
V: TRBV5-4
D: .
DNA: TGTGCCAGCAGCTTGGAACTAGCCGGGGAGACCCAGTACTTC
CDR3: CASSLELAGETQYF

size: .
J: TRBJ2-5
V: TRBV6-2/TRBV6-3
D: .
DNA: TGTGCCAGCAGTTACGAGCTAGCGAGGTTGGAGACCCAGTACTTC
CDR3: CASSYELARLETQYF

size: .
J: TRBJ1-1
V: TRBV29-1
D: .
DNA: TGCAGCGTCAGGGCCCAGTGGCGGACTGAAGCTTTCTTT
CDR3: CSVRAQWRTEAFF

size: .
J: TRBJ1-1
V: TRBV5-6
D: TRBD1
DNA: TGTGCCAGCAGCGTGACAGGGGGCGCTTGGGGCACTGAAGCTTTCTTT
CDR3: CASSVTGGAWGTEAFF

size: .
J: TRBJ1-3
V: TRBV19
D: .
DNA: TGTGCCAGTAGTATACACTCTGGAAACACCATATATTTT
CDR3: CASSIHSGNTIYF

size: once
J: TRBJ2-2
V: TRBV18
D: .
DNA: TGTGCCAGCTCACCGATGATCCTAGGATCCACCGGGGAGCTGTTTTTT
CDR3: CASSPMILGSTGELFF

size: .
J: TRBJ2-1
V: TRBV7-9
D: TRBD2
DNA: TGTGCCAGCAGCTTAGCGGGGGGGAAGTACAATGAGCAGTTCTTC
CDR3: CASSLAGGKYNEQFF

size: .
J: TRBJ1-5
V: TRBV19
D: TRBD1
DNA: TGTGCCAGTAGTATAGGGGGGACAGGGGGCAGGCAGCCCCAGCATTTT
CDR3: CASSIGGTGGRQPQHF

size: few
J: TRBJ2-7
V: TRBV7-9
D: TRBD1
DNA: TGTGCCGTTGATGATTCCGGGACAGGGGTTGGCGAGCAGTACTTC
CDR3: CAVDDSGTGVGEQYF

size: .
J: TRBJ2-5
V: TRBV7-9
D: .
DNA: TGTGCCAGCAGCTTAGAGACTAATGCACTCCAAGAGACCCAGTACTTC
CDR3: CASSLETNALQETQYF

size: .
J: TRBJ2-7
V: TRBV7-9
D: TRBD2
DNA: TGTGCCAGCAGCTTAAGAGCGGGAGCCTACGAGCAGTACTTC
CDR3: CASSLRAGAYEQYF

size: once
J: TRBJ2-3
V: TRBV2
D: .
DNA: TGTGCCAGCAGGTCTAGCTTCTCCGGAGATACGCAGTATTTT
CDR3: CASRSSFSGDTQYF

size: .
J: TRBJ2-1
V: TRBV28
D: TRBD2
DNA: TGTGCCAGCAGTTGGACTAGCTCCTACAATGAGCAGTTCTTC
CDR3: CASSWTSSYNEQFF

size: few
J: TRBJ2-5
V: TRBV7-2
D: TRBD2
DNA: TGTGCCAGCAGCTTTCGCACTAGCGGGGAGACCCAGTACTTC
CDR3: CASSFRTSGETQYF

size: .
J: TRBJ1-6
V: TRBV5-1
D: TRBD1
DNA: TGCGCCAGCAGCTTAGCCGACAGGGGGCAATCACCCCTCCACTTT
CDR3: CASSLADRGQSPLHF

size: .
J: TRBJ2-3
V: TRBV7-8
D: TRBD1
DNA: TGTGCCAGCAGCTCGTATACAGGGGGCACAGATACGCAGTATTTT
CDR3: CASSSYTGGTDTQYF

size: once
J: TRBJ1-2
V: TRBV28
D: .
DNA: TGTGCCAGCAGTCCTGGCCGCAACTATGGCTACACCTTC
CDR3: CASSPGRNYGYTF

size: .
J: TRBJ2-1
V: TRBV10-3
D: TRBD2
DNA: TGTGCCATCAGCCCCACTAGCGGGAGTGTTAATGAGCAGTTCTTC
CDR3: CAISPTSGSVNEQFF

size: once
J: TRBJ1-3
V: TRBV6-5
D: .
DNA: TGTGCCAGCAGAGCCCCAGGGCCGGGTGGAAACACCATATATTTT
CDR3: CASRAPGPGGNTIYF

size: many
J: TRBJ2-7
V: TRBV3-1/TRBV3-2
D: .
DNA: TGTGCCAGCAGTTTCGACAGGTACGAGCAGTACTTC
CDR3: CASSFDRYEQYF

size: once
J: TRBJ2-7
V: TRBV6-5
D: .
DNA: TGTGCCAGCAACCCCGGGGTAGCTGGTTCCTACGAGCAGTACTTC
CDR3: CASNPGVAGSYEQYF

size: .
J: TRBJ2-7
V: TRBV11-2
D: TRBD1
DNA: TGTGCCAGCAGCTTTGGGGACAGAAGTCGCGAGCAGTACTTC
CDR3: CASSFGDRSREQYF

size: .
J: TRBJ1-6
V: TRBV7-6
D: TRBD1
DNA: TGTGCCAGCAGCCTTAGGGACAGCGGAAATTCACCCCTCCACTTT
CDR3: CASSLRDSGNSPLHF